The 16 T cell receptor beta chains listed next were all sequenced from one sample in a study of blood T cell repertoires in COVID-19. Assay used: immunoSEQ multiplex PCR; TCRdb lists only in-frame clones, some missing. The table has roughly 77,000 clones, roughly 85% seen once; the top ten hold roughly 29%. What was sequenced was peripheral blood. The source is a man aged 60 to 69 with active or convalescent COVID-19.

The CDR3 region is CASSLTGSMTEPQHF. DNA of the CDR3: TGCGCCAGCAGCTTGACAGGGTCAATGACGGAGCCCCAGCATTTT. The chain joins TRBV5-1 to TRBJ1-5; D perhaps matches TRBD1 (6 bases). The germline V gene encodes CDR1 SGHRS and CDR2 YFSETQ. The CDR3 is 15 residues long. With 1 base removed from V and 8 bases from J, the gap between germline ends came to 16 bases.

The rearrangement links TRBV11-3 to TRBJ2-2; TRBD2 agrees at 7 bases. Germline V lookup: CDR1 SGHNT, CDR2 YENEEA. This CDR3 is built from 17 residues. Trimming cost V 1 base and J 6 bases; bases outside gene matches: 11. The CDR3 nucleotides are TGTGCCAGCAGCTTAGGAGGCGGGGGTATAAATGCCGGGGAGCTGTTTTTT. Protein: CASSLGGGGINAGELFF.

V is TRBV9 and J is TRBJ2-7, with D unresolved. Germline V gives CDR1 SGDLS, CDR2 YYNGEE. The CDR3 runs 14 residues. Trimming cost V 0 bases and J 4 bases, with 11 bases left between them. CDR3 loop: CASSVGQDLYEQYF. CDR3 sequence (DNA): TGTGCCAGCAGCGTAGGGCAGGATCTGTACGAGCAGTACTTC.

This clone turned up a few times. The sample contains more than one DNA sequence encoding this CDR3. The chain has TRBV5-4 and TRBJ2-7, with 7 bases that match TRBD1. The germline gives CDR1 SGHNT, CDR2 YYREEE (reference sequence). The V and J ends lost 3 bases and 0 bases, in that order; junction bases with no gene match: 3. The CDR3 has 14 amino acids. The CDR3 DNA reads TGTGCCAGCAGCTACAGGGGCGCCTCCTACGAGCAGTACTTC. Protein sequence: CASSYRGASYEQYF.

V gene TRBV5-1 combines with J gene TRBJ2-7; possibly TRBD1 for D (6 bases). V lost 0 bases, J lost 5 bases, and 15 bases lay in between. Germline V lookup: CDR1 SGHRS, CDR2 YFSETQ. The CDR3 runs 15 residues. CDR3 sequence reads: CASSLVGRGTDEQYF. Written as DNA, the CDR3 is TGCGCCAGCAGCTTGGTAGGCAGGGGAACGGACGAGCAGTACTTC.

The V and J genes are TRBV2 and TRBJ2-2, with 8 positions matching TRBD2. V lost 5 bases to trimming and J lost 1 base; unmatched junction nucleotides: 6. Per germline, CDR1 SNHLY and CDR2 FYNNEI. The CDR3 runs to 16 residues. The CDR3 region is CASSFPGGENTGELFF. In nucleotides, the CDR3 is TGTGCCAGCAGTTTTCCCGGGGGGGAGAACACCGGGGAGCTGTTTTTT.

This chain links TRBV13 with TRBJ1-4; 11 positions match TRBD1. Germline V gene sequence: CDR1 PRHDT, CDR2 FYEKMQ (reference sequence). This CDR3 comprises 14 residues. V was pared by 5 bases and J by 10 bases, with 6 bases of the junction left unmatched. CDR3 region: CASSQDRGLGKLFF. CDR3 in DNA: TGTGCCAGCAGCCAGGACAGGGGGCTTGGAAAACTGTTTTTT.

Here the CDR3 reads CASSLNLGQPAFF. The CDR3 DNA is TGTGCCAGCAGCTTAAACCTGGGACAGCCTGCTTTCTTT. The chain uses TRBV27 and TRBJ1-1; TRBD1 matches at 7 bases. J was trimmed by 11 bases and V by 6 bases; bases with no gene match: 12. The CDR3 length is 13 residues. Germline V gives CDR1 MNHEY, CDR2 SMNVEV (reference sequence).

The J gene is TRBJ1-5, the V gene TRBV6-6; 8 nucleotides align to TRBD1. The CDR3 has 14 residues. V was pared by 1 base and J by 4 bases, with 0 bases of the junction left unmatched. Germline V gene sequence: CDR1 MNHNY, CDR2 SVGAGI (reference sequence). The CDR3 DNA reads TGTGCCAGCAGTTACTGGACAGGGAATCAGCCCCAGCATTTT. Protein sequence: CASSYWTGNQPQHF.

This clone was seen just once. This rearrangement joins TRBV6-6 to TRBJ1-2; TRBD1 matches 10 bases. CDR3 length equals 13 residues. With 5 bases clipped from V and 7 bases from J, the junction kept 4 bases outside the gene matches. Germline loops: CDR1 MNHNY, CDR2 SVGAGI (reference sequence). In nucleotides, the CDR3 is TGTGCCAGCAGTGACAGGGGGCTGGGTGGCTACACCTTC. Protein product: CASSDRGLGGYTF.

This clone was found a few times. This chain joins TRBV5-6 and TRBJ1-6; a weak D match, TRBD1 (6 bases). Germline V CDR1 and CDR2: SGHDT, YYEEEE. The CDR3 spans 17 residues. Trimming cost V 6 bases and J 9 bases, with 25 bases left between them. DNA of the CDR3: TGTGCCAGCAACCAAAAGACGACAGGCGCTTCAGGTTCACCCCTCCACTTT. Translated: CASNQKTTGASGSPLHF.

The chain couples TRBV6-2 or TRBV6-3 to TRBJ2-5, with 9 bases matching TRBD2. Trimming took 4 bases from V and 5 from J; bases not matched to a gene: 2. CDR1 and CDR2 from the germline V gene are MNHEY and SVGEGT. The CDR3 is 13 residues long. The CDR3 sequence: CASSLLAGETQYF. The CDR3 coding sequence is TGTGCCAGCAGTTTGCTAGCGGGGGAGACCCAGTACTTC.

This chain uses TRBV4-2 with TRBJ1-2; 8 nucleotides align to TRBD1. The CDR3 has 16 amino acids. The junction had 14 bases not matched to a gene; V was cut back by 4 bases and J by 7 bases. CDR1 and CDR2 (germline): LGHNA, YNFKEQ. This chain's CDR3 is CASSPDAGGTGIGYTF. CDR3 bases: TGTGCCAGCAGCCCGGATGCCGGTGGGACAGGCATTGGCTACACCTTC.

The V call is TRBV28, the J call TRBJ2-3; 7 bases are a match to TRBD2. Germline V gene lookup returns CDR1 MDHEN and CDR2 SYDVKM. The CDR3 extends over 15 amino acids. The ends lost 5 bases at V and 6 bases at J; junction bases unmatched: 11. In DNA form, the CDR3 reads TGTGCCAGCAGTAATATGCGGGGGAATGGGGATACGCAGTATTTT. Protein: CASSNMRGNGDTQYF.

About this clone itself: A far larger clone is one nucleotide away, so this likely arose from a read error. The chain has TRBV3-1 (or the pseudogene TRBV3-2) and TRBJ1-1; D call uncertain. V was cut by 6 bases and J by 0 bases, with 5 bases left in between. Per the germline V gene, CDR1 is LGHDT and CDR2 is YNNKEL (reference sequence). The CDR3 has 12 amino acids. The CDR3 nucleotides read TGTGCCAGCAGTTCCATGAACACTGAAGCTTTCTTT. Residues: CASSSMNTEAFF.

The gene calls are TRBV7-9 and TRBJ1-5; a weak D match, TRBD1 (6 bases). The CDR3 sequence is 12 residues long. Germline V gene sequence: CDR1 SEHNR, CDR2 FQNEAQ (reference sequence). With 5 bases removed from V and 10 bases from J, the gap between germline ends came to 12 bases. The CDR3 sequence is CASSPPRGPQHF. As DNA, the CDR3 is TGTGCCAGCAGCCCGCCCAGGGGCCCCCAGCATTTT.